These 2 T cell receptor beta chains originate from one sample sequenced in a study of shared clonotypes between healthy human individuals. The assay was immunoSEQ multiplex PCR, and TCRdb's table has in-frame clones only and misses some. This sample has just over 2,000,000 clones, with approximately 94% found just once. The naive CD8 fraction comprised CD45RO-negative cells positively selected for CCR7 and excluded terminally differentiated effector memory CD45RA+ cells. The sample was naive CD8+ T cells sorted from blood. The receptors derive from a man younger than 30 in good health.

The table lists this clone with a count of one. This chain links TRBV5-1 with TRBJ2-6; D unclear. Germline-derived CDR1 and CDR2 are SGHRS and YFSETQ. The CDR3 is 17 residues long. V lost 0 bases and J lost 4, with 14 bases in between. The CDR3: CASSLVGRGSGANVLTF. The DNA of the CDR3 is TGCGCCAGCAGCTTGGTGGGCAGAGGTTCCGGGGCCAACGTCCTGACTTTC. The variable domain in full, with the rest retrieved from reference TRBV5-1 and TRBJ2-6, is KAGVTQTPRYLIKTRGQQVTLSCSPISGHRSVSWYQQTPGQGLQFLFEYFSETQRNKGNFPGRFSGRQFSNSRSEMNVSTLELGDSALYLCASSLVGRGSGANVLTFGAGSRLTVL.

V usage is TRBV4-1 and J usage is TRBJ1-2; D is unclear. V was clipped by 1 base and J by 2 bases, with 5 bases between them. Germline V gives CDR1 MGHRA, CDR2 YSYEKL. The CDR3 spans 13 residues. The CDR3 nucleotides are TGCGCCAGCAGCCAAGGACGGAACTATGGCTACACCTTC. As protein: CASSQGRNYGYTF.